This TCR beta chain was found in a study of regulatory T cells in long-lasting Graves disease. Study context: Patients with persistent Graves' disease had over 5 years of antithyroid drugs and persistent TSH receptor antibodies.

Study results and caveats: Among samples with persistent disease, TRBV28, TRBJ1-2 and TRBJ2-5 were favored.

Through Arm-PCR of CDR3 regions and iRepertoire HTBI primers, TCR beta libraries were built. TCRdb reanalysed the multiplex PCR reads using MiXCR and keeps one entry per CDR3 protein. The table records 360,000 or so distinct CDR3 sequences, roughly 23% of them present only once. The length of the CDR3 is 16 residues. V was cut by 7 bases and J by 1 base, with 16 bases left in between. Germline V gene data show CDR1 as ENHRY and CDR2 as SYGVKD. The table lists this clonotype with many counts. Its specificity is not known. Time point meaning: persistent/refractory GD, antithyroid drugs over 5 years with positive TRAb. RNA extracted from PBMCs served as the sequencing template. An endocrinology department in Xi'an, China, supplied the patients. EDTA tubes were used for drawing around 9 milliliters of peripheral blood.

The sample consisted of peripheral blood mononuclear cells (PBMCs), taken when the disease was refractory, from a patient treated with antithyroid drugs. The chain recombines TRBV10-3 with TRBJ2-2, with a possible D match to TRBD2 (6 bases). The TCR originated in a woman aged 40 to 55 with Graves disease. In nucleotides, the CDR3 is TGTGCCATCAACCCCGTAGCGGAAAAGAACACCGGGGAGCTGTTTTTT. This encodes CAINPVAEKNTGELFF.